What follows describes a single T cell receptor beta chain. Its target is not known. This record belongs to a study of cytomegalovirus exposure and HLA in healthy donors. Whole-study findings and limits: V segments that were indistinguishable, TRBV6-2 and TRBV6-3 among them, were omitted from analysis. It has been reported that TCR beta sequences accurately predicted the HLA-A and HLA-B alleles of most subjects. An apparent linkage of common viral pathogens to several of the most significant clusters emerged in a later analysis.

The CDR3 runs 13 residues. Per germline, CDR1 SNHLY and CDR2 FYNNEI. J gave up 3 bases and V 4 bases, and 3 bases lay outside the gene matches. 13 Jbeta primers and 60 Vbeta primers were used for the PCR. Measured with immunoSEQ multiplex PCR; TCRdb has only the in-frame clones, and not every one. The sample table includes about 110,000 clones. This chain joins TRBV2 and TRBJ2-7; 7 nucleotides line up with TRBD1. This clonotype was sampled from a man aged 35-49 years in good health and CMV-seropositive. The sequencing input was PBMCs. The CDR3 DNA is TGTGCCAGCAGTGCGGACAGGCTCTACGAGCAGTACTTC. It translates to CASSADRLYEQYF.